This T cell receptor (beta chain) originates from a study of T cell responses to AZD1222 COVID-19 vaccine. Germline CDR1 and CDR2: LGHNA and YSLEER. The CDR3 totals 19 residues. V dropped 3 bases and J dropped 6; count of bases not matched to a gene: 19. This clone has only a few counts. The antigen is unknown. TCRdb keeps only in-frame clones here, not all; method: immunoSEQ multiplex PCR. This sample has almost 70,000 clones, with 75% to 85% found just once. Study-level points and caveats: Nearly half of spike-specific TCRs reportedly target variant regions that are unmutated in the B.1.351 and B.1.1.7 variants.

This clonotype was obtained from an adult who received the AZD1222 COVID-19 vaccine. The sample in question was peripheral blood, obtained 28 days after the second AZD1222 dose. The V and J genes are TRBV4-3 and TRBJ2-3, with 9 bases aligning to TRBD2. CDR3 loop: CASSQGRALGGTSSDTQYF. The CDR3 DNA is TGCGCCAGCAGCCAGGGACGGGCCCTCGGGGGGACTAGCAGCGATACGCAGTATTTT.